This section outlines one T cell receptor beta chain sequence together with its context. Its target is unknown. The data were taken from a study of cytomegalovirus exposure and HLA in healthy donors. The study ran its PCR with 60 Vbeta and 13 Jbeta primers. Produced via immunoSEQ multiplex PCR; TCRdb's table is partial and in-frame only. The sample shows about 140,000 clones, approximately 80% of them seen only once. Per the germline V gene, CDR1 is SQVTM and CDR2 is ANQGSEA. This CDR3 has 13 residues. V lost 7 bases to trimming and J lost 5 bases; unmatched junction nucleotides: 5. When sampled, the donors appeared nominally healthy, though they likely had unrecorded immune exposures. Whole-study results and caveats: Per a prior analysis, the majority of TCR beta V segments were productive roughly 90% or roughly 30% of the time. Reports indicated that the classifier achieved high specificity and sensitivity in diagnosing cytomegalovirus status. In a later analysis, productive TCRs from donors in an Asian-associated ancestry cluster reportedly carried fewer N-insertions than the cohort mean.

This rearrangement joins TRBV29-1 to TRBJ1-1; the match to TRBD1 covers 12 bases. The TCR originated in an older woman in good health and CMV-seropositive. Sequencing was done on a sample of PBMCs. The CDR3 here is CSATGQGATEAFF. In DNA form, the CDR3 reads TGCAGCGCCACGGGACAGGGGGCGACTGAAGCTTTCTTT.